This T cell receptor (beta chain) was captured in a study of blood T cell repertoires in COVID-19. On the study more broadly: Sites in the United States, Italy and Spain provided acute and convalescent COVID-19 samples.

In its sample, this clone was seen once. How the authors handled the data: Estimation of nucleated cell counts was performed using reference gene primer amplification. Data came from immunoSEQ multiplex PCR; TCRdb stores just in-frame clones and leaves some out. V and J calls and clone size follow that table, whereas D and trimming were derived from the DNA. The data show about 77,000 clones, around three quarters seen once. The V end was cut by 4 bases, the J end by 0 bases, with 12 bases between. Germline V gives CDR1 SEHNR, CDR2 FQNEAQ (reference sequence). This CDR3 spans 15 amino acids. Sequencing used peripheral blood. This clonotype was sampled from a woman aged 70-85 years with acute or convalescent COVID-19. The chain combines TRBV7-9 with TRBJ1-2, with D possibly matching TRBD1 (5 bases). The CDR3, as DNA: TGTGCCAGCAGCTCATCGGACATAGCTAACTATGGCTACACCTTC. The encoded protein is CASSSSDIANYGYTF.